This T cell receptor beta chain emerged from a study of CD8 T cells in ankylosing spondylitis. V was pared by 4 bases and J by 6 bases, with 14 bases between. This CDR3 region has 14 residues. The germline CDR1 and CDR2 sequences are SGHRS and YFSETQ. 5'-RACE, quantitative and with molecular barcodes, yielded the TCR beta libraries. TCRdb re-called the 5' RACE reads through MiXCR, storing one row per CDR3 protein. The sample yields 250,000 or so distinct CDR3 sequences, around 25% seen once. A note on this clonotype: Its antigen is still unknown.

Overall study findings and caveats: A TCR beta motif of about 8 highly homologous variants seemed to mark ankylosing spondylitis blood. Disease-linked clones, CD8+, were relatively rare in peripheral blood. From matched ankylosing spondylitis synovial fluid, disease-linked clones were reportedly recovered at significantly enriched levels.

The sample taken for sequencing was blood, either unsorted or a sorted T cell fraction (not recorded which). V gene TRBV5-1 combines with J gene TRBJ2-1; D possibly corresponds to TRBD2 (5 bases). The sequence was obtained from a male donor with ankylosing spondylitis or in good health (not recorded which). This CDR3 is CASSGGFKFNEQFF. DNA for the CDR3: TGCGCCAGCAGCGGAGGCTTCAAATTCAATGAGCAGTTCTTC. The whole variable domain, remainder taken from reference TRBV5-1 and TRBJ2-1, is KAGVTQTPRYLIKTRGQQVTLSCSPISGHRSVSWYQQTPGQGLQFLFEYFSETQRNKGNFPGRFSGRQFSNSRSEMNVSTLELGDSALYLCASSGGFKFNEQFFGPGTRLTVL.